This T cell receptor (beta chain) was obtained from a study of spatial heterogeneity in lung cancer. For the study at large: A consistent excess of beta-chain over alpha-chain sequences was detected.

TCRdb re-called the 5' RACE reads through MiXCR, storing one row per CDR3 protein. Of some 78,000 distinct CDR3 sequences listed, under 8.5% are singletons. As to time point: sample taken at primary tumor resection. The table lists this clonotype with many counts. This CDR3 region has 15 residues. Trimming pared 4 bases from V and 0 bases from J, leaving 13 bases between. The germline CDR1 and CDR2 sequences are PRHDT and FYEKMQ (reference sequence). The sample was PBMCs, taken at surgery. The chain uses TRBV13 and TRBJ2-7; D perhaps matches TRBD2 (6 bases). The sequence derives from a male donor with early-stage non-small cell lung cancer. CDR3: CASSSAGTLSYEQYF. The CDR3 DNA sequence: TGTGCCAGCAGCTCCGCCGGGACTCTCTCCTACGAGCAGTACTTC. The whole variable domain, remainder taken from reference TRBV13 and TRBJ2-7, is AAGVIQSPRHLIKEKRETATLKCYPIPRHDTVYWYQQGPGQDPQFLISFYEKMQSDKGSIPDRFSAQQFSDYHSELNMSSLELGDSALYFCASSSAGTLSYEQYFGPGTRLTVT.